This T cell receptor (beta chain) is from a study of CD8 T cells in ankylosing spondylitis. Overall study findings and caveats: CD8+ cells made up the disease-linked clones, which were relatively rare in peripheral blood. Matched synovial fluid from ankylosing spondylitis patients was reported to be enriched for disease-linked clones.

MiXCR, run by TCRdb on the 5' RACE reads, gives a single entry per CDR3 protein. This sample has a few hundred thousand distinct CDR3 sequences; around 20% occur once, and the top ten carry around 8%. Per germline, CDR1 SGHVS and CDR2 FNYEAQ. V lost 4 bases, J lost 4 bases, and 11 bases lay in between. This CDR3 has 14 residues. A note on this clonotype: Its antigen is not identified.

This sequence joins TRBV7-6 and TRBJ2-1; TRBD1 might be the D (7 bases). The specimen sequenced was blood, either unsorted or a sorted T cell fraction (not recorded which). The source of this sequence is a male donor with ankylosing spondylitis or in good health (not recorded which). CDR3 coding DNA: TGTGCCAGCAGCTGGGACAGCGGGTACAATGAGCAGTTCTTC. This translates into CASSWDSGYNEQFF. Variable domain in full (rest from reference TRBV7-6 and TRBJ2-1): GAGVSQSPRYKVTKRGQDVALRCDPISGHVSLYWYRQALGQGPEFLTYFNYEAQQDKSGLPNDRFSAERPEGSISTLTIQRTEQRDSAMYRCASSWDSGYNEQFFGPGTRLTVL.